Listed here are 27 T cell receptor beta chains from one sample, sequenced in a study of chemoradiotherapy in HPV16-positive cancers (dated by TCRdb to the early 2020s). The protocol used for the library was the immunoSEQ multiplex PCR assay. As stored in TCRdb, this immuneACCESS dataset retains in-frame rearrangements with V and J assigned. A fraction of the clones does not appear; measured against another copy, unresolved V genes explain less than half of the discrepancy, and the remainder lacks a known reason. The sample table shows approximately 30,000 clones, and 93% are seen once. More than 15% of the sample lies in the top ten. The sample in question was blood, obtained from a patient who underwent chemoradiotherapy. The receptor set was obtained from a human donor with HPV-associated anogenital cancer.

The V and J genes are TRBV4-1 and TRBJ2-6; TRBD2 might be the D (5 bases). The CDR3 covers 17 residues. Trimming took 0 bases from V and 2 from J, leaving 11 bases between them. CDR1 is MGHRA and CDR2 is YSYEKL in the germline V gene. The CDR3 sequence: CASSQDRTGTGANVLTF. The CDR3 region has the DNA TGCGCCAGCAGCCAAGATCGGACGGGGACTGGGGCCAACGTCCTGACTTTC.

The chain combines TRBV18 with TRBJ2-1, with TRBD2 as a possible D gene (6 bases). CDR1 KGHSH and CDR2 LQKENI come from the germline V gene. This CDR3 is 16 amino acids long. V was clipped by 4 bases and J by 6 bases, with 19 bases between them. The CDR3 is CASSLRPGLKTNEQFF. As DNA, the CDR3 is TGTGCCAGCTCACTTCGACCGGGACTCAAGACCAATGAGCAGTTCTTC.

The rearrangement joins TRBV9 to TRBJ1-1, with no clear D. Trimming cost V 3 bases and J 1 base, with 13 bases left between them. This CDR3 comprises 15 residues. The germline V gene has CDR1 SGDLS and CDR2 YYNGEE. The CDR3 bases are TGTGCCAGCAGCGCCTTCGGGAGCCCGAACACTGAAGCTTTCTTT. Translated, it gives CASSAFGSPNTEAFF.

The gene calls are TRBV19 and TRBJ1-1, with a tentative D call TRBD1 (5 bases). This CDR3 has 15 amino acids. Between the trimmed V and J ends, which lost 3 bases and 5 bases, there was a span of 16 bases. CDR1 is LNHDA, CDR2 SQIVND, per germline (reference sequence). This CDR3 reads CASSIRAGGGTEAFF. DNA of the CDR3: TGTGCCAGTAGTATCAGGGCAGGCGGCGGGACTGAAGCTTTCTTT.

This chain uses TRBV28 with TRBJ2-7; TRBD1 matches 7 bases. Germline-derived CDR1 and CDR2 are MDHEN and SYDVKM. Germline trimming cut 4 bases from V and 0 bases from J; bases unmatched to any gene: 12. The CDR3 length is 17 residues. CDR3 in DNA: TGTGCCAGCAGTTCCCCCTCGGGACAGAGGAGCTCCTACGAGCAGTACTTC. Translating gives CASSSPSGQRSSYEQYF.

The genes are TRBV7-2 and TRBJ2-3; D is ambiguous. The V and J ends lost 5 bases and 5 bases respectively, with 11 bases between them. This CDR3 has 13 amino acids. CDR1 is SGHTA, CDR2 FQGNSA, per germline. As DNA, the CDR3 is TGTGCCAGCAGCCCTGCTCTTGGAGATACGCAGTATTTT. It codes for CASSPALGDTQYF. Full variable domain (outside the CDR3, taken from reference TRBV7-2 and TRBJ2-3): GAGVSQSPSNKVTEKGKDVELRCDPISGHTALYWYRQSLGQGLEFLIYFQGNSAPDKSGLPSDRFSAERTGGSVSTLTIQRTQQEDSAVYLCASSPALGDTQYFGPGTRLTVL.

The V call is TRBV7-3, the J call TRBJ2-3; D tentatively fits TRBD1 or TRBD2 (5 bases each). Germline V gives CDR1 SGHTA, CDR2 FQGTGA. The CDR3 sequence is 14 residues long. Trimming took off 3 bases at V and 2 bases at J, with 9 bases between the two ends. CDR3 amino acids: CASSLRGVTDTQYF. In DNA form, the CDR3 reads TGTGCCAGCAGCTTGCGAGGGGTCACAGATACGCAGTATTTT.

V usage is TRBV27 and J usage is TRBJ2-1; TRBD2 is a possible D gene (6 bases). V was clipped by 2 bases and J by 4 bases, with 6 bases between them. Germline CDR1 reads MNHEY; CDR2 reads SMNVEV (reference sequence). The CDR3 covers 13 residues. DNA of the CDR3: TGTGCCAGCAGTTTAGCGGGGTACAATGAGCAGTTCTTC. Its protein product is CASSLAGYNEQFF.

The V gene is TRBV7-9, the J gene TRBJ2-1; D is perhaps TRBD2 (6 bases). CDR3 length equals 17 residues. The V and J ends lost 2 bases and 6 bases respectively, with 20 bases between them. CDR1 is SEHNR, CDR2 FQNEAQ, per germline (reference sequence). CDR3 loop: CASSLIGAGRSLNEQFF. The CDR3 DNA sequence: TGTGCCAGCAGCTTAATAGGGGCAGGGAGGTCCCTCAATGAGCAGTTCTTC.

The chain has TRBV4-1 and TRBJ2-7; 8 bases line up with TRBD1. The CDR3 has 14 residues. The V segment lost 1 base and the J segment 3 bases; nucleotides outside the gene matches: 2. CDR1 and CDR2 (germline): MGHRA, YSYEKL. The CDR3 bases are TGCGCCAGCAGCCAAGGGACAGGGAACTACGAGCAGTACTTC. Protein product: CASSQGTGNYEQYF.

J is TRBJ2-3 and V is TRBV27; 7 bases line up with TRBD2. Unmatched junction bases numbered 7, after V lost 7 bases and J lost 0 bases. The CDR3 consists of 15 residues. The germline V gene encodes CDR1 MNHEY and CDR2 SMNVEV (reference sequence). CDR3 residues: CASTLTSRSTDTQYF. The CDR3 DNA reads TGTGCCAGCACGTTGACTAGCAGAAGCACAGATACGCAGTATTTT.

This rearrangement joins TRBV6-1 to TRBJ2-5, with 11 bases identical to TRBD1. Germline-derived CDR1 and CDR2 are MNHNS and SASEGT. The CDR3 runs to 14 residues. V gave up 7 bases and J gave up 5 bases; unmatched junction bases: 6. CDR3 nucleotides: TGTGCCAGCATCCGGGACAGGGGGACGGAGACCCAGTACTTC. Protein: CASIRDRGTETQYF.

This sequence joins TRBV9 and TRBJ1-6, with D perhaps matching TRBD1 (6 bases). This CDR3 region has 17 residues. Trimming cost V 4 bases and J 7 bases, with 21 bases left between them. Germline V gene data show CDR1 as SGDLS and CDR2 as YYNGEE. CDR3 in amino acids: CASSLGQHTSRNSPLHF. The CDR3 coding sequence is TGTGCCAGCAGCTTAGGACAGCATACCTCGAGGAATTCACCCCTCCACTTT.

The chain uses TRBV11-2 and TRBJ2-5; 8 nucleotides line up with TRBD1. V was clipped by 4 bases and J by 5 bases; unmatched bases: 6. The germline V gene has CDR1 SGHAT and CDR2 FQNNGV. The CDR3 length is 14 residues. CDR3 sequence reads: CASSSDRVMETQYF. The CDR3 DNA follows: TGTGCCAGCAGCTCGGACAGGGTGATGGAGACCCAGTACTTC.

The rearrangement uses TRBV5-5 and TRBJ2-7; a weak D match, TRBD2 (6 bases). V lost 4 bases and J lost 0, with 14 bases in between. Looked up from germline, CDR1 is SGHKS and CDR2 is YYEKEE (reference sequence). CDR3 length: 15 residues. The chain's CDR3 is CASSPTGDPSYEQYF. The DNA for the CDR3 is TGTGCCAGCAGCCCCACGGGGGACCCCTCCTACGAGCAGTACTTC.

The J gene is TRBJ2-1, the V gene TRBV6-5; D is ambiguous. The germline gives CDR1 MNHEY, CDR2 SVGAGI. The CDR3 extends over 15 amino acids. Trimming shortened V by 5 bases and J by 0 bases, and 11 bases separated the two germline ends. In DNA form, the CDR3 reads TGTGCCAGCAGTCCACACTCGTTCTCCTACAATGAGCAGTTCTTC. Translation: CASSPHSFSYNEQFF.

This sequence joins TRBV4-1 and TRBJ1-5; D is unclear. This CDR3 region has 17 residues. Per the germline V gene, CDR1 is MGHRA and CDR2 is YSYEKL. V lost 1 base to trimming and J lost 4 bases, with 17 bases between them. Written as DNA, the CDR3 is TGCGCCAGCAGCCAAGGTCGGGCCTACGATAAAAATCAGCCCCAGCATTTT. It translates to CASSQGRAYDKNQPQHF.

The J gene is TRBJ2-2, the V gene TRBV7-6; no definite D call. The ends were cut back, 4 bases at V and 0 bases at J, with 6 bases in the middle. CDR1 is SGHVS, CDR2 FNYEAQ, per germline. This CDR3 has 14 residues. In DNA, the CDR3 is TGTGCCAGCAGCTACTCAACGAACACCGGGGAGCTGTTTTTT. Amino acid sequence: CASSYSTNTGELFF.

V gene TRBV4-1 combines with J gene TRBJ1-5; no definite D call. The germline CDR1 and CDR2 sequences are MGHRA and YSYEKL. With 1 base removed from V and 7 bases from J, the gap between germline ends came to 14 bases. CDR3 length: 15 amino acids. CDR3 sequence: CASSQGSGIGQPQHF. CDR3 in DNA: TGCGCCAGCAGCCAAGGGAGTGGGATAGGGCAGCCCCAGCATTTT.

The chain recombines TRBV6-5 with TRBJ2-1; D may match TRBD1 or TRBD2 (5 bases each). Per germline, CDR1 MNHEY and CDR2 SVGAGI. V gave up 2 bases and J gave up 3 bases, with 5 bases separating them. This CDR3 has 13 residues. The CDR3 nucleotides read TGTGCCAGCAGTTACGGGGGCTACAATGAGCAGTTCTTC. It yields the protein CASSYGGYNEQFF.

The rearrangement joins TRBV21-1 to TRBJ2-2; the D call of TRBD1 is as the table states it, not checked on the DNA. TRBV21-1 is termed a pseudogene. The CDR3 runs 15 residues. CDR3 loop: CASSTSSDRGQELFF. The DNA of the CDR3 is TGTGCCAGCAGCACAAGTTCGGACAGGGGGCAGGAGCTGTTTTTT.

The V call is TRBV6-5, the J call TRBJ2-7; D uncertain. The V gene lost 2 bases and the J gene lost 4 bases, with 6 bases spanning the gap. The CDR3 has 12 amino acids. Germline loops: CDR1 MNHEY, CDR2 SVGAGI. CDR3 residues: CASSYDGYEQYF. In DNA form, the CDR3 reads TGTGCCAGCAGTTACGATGGGTACGAGCAGTACTTC.

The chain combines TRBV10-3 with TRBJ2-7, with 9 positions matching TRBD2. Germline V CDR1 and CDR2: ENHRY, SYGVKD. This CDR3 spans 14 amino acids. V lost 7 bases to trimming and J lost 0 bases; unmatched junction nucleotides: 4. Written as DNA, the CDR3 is TGTGCCATCAAGGTTAGCGGGAGCTCCTACGAGCAGTACTTC. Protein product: CAIKVSGSSYEQYF.

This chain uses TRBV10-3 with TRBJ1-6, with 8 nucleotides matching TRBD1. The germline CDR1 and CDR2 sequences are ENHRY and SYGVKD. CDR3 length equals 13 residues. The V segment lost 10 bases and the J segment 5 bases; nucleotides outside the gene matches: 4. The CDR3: CATDRGDNSPLHF. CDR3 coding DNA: TGTGCCACTGACAGGGGAGATAATTCACCCCTCCACTTT.

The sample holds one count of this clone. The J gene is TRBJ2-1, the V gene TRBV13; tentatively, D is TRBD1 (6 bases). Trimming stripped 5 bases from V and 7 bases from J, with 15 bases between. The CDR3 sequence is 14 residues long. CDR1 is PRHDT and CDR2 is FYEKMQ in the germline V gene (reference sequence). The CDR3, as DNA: TGTGCCAGCAGCCCAGCACAGGGTTGGAATGAGCAGTTCTTC. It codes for CASSPAQGWNEQFF. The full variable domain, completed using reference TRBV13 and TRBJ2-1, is AAGVIQSPRHLIKEKRETATLKCYPIPRHDTVYWYQQGPGQDPQFLISFYEKMQSDKGSIPDRFSAQQFSDYHSELNMSSLELGDSALYFCASSPAQGWNEQFFGPGTRLTVL.

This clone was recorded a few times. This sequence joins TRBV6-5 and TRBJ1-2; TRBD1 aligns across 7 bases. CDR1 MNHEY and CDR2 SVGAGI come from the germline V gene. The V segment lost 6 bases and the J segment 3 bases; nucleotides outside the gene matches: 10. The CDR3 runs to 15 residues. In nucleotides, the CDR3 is TGTGCCAGCAGCTCTCCTAGACAGGGCCACTATGGCTACACCTTC. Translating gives CASSSPRQGHYGYTF.

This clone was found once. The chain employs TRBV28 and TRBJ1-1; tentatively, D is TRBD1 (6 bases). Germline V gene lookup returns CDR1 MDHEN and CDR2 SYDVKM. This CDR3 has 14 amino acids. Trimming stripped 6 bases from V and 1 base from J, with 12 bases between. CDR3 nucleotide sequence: TGTGCCAGCAGGACCGACAGGAAGAACACTGAAGCTTTCTTT. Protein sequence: CASRTDRKNTEAFF.